This T cell receptor (beta chain) comes out of a study of T cell repertoires in cytomegalovirus infection. This clonotype occurred a few times. Its antigen is still unknown. This CDR3 region has 17 residues. Looked up from germline, CDR1 is MNHEY and CDR2 is SVGEGT. The V segment lost 2 bases and the J segment 3 bases; nucleotides outside the gene matches: 2. TCRdb processed the reads anew with MiXCR; each CDR3 protein has one entry. Among about 310,000 distinct CDR3 sequences listed, just under 25% were seen once. The source is a human donor in good health (CMV status not recorded). Some clones in this sample may be carry-over from other donors' samples. The material was cultured PBMCs, obtained from culture after CMV antigen stimulation. The gene calls are TRBV6-2 or TRBV6-3 and TRBJ2-1; 15 bases map to TRBD2. The CDR3 sequence: CASSYRTSGRDYNEQFF. Written as DNA, the CDR3 is TGTGCCAGCAGTTACAGGACTAGCGGGAGGGACTACAATGAGCAGTTCTTC.